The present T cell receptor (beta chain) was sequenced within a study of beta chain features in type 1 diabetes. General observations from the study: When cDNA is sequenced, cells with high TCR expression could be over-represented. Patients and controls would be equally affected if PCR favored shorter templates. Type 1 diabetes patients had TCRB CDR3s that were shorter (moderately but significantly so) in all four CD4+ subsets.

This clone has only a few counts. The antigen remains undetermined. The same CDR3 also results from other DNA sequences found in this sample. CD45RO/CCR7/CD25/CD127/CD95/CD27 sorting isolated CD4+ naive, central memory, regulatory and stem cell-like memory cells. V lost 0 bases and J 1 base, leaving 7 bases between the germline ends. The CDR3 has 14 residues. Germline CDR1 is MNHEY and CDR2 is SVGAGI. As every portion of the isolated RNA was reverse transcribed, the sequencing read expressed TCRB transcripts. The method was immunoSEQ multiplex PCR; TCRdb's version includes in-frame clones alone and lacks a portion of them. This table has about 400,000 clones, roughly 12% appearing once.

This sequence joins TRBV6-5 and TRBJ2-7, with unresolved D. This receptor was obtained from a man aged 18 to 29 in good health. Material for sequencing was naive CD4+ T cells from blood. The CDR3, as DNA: TGTGCCAGCAGTTACTCGGCAGGATCCTACGAGCAGTACTTC. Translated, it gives CASSYSAGSYEQYF.